What follows is one T cell receptor (beta chain) and its context. This clone was observed a handful of times. It lacks a known antigen. Nothing much larger sits one base from this clone, and base qualities are not available. TCRbeta CDR3 regions were amplified from genomic DNA using the immunoSEQ Assay, a bias-controlled multiplex PCR. The published analysis was carried out like this. The number of nucleated cells in each sample was estimated by amplification of reference gene primers within the assay. To quantify the absolute abundance of each unique TCRbeta CDR3 rearrangement, sequence reads were collapsed and filtered. For each sample, productive Simpson clonality was calculated as the square root of Simpson's diversity index over productive rearrangements. What TCRdb holds here is the immuneACCESS table cut down to in-frame rearrangements. Part of the clones is not present; checked against another copy, under half of the missing clones reflect an unresolved V gene, and the others are unexplained. That table gives V, J and clone size, and the DNA gave D and trimming. This sample lists about 190,000 clones; around 85% were detected once. 12% of the sample is taken by the ten largest.

The data belong to a study of blood T cell repertoires in COVID-19 (dated by TCRdb to about 2020). Study-level background: Collaborator samples came from the United States, Italy and Spain and covered acute and convalescent phases of COVID-19. The samples were drawn from the first 160 participants of the ongoing ImmuneRACE study and from 1,254 subjects provided by 6 global collaborators. The material from the prospective study consisted of cDNA or gDNA derived from T cells, B-cell-depleted T cells, or PBMCs. HLA class I and class II types, where available, came from metadata supplied by the sample provider rather than from assay-based typing. Sample metadata almost always included a de-identified subject ID, COVID-19 status, age in years and sex. A freely available public database, intended as a resource for researchers studying the immune response to SARS-CoV-2, is where the repertoires were released. Deeply sampled blood TCRbeta repertoires from subjects exposed to, actively infected with, or recovered from COVID-19 were included in the dataset. What the research found in general, with its limitations: How much clinical and demographic metadata was included differed by source and by participant, and the metadata was provided uncurated.

Collaborating institutions collected whole blood in K2EDTA tubes following their own protocols. For TCRbeta analysis, collaborator samples were shipped as frozen whole blood, as isolated PBMCs, or as DNA extracted from either sample type. Sequencing was done on a sample of peripheral blood. The source is a woman between 50 and 59 years old with acute or convalescent COVID-19.

In nucleotide form, the sequence is TGCGCCAGCAGTGACCATGGACTAGCGGGAAGGAATGAGCAGTTCTTC. Its translation reads: CASSDHGLAGRNEQFF. The V and J genes are TRBV10-2 and TRBJ2-1, with 12 bases aligning to TRBD2. After removal of 3 bases from V and 7 bases from J, the junction retains 7 bases not matched to a gene. From the cysteine through the phenylalanine, the CDR3 covers 16 amino acids. Just CDR3 DNA is preserved here, 48 bases in frame from base 1. Based on the germline V gene, the CDR1 and CDR2 sequences are WSHSY and SAAADI.